The 14 T cell receptor beta chains below all came from one sample that was sequenced in a study of T cell responses to AZD1222 COVID-19 vaccine. Profiled with immunoSEQ multiplex PCR; TCRdb holds only in-frame clones, not every one. The data hold about 140,000 clones, with around 92% observed a single time. The specimen was peripheral blood, collected on day 0 of AZD1222 vaccination. Receptors were obtained from an adult in good health.

The rearrangement links TRBV5-8 to TRBJ2-1, with D possibly being TRBD1 or TRBD2 (6 bases each). Trimming cost V 3 bases and J 7 bases, with 17 bases left between them. Looked up from germline, CDR1 is SGHTS and CDR2 is YDEGEE. The CDR3 spans 15 residues. CDR3 protein: CASSSAGGRLNEQFF. The DNA of the CDR3 is TGTGCCAGCAGCTCCGCCGGGGGCCGGCTAAATGAGCAGTTCTTC.

The genes are TRBV11-1 and TRBJ2-5, with D uncertain. CDR1 SGHAT and CDR2 FQDESV come from the germline V gene (reference sequence). The V and J ends lost 2 bases and 5 bases respectively, with 15 bases between them. The CDR3 runs 15 residues. In nucleotides, the CDR3 is TGTGCCAGCAGCTTAAGTCTGTCAGTTGGGGAGACCCAGTACTTC. Protein product: CASSLSLSVGETQYF.

In DNA form, the CDR3 reads TGTGCCAGCTCACCATCGGGACAGCCTAATGAAAAACTGTTTTTT. It specifies CASSPSGQPNEKLFF. The chain joins TRBV18 to TRBJ1-4, with 7 bases lining up with TRBD1. The germline gives CDR1 KGHSH, CDR2 LQKENI. The junction had 3 bases not matched to a gene; V was cut back by 2 bases and J by 3 bases. The CDR3 has 15 residues. The variable domain in full, with the rest retrieved from reference TRBV18 and TRBJ1-4, is NAGVMQNPRHLVRRRGQEARLRCSPMKGHSHVYWYRQLPEEGLKFMVYLQKENIIDESGMPKERFSAEFPKEGPSILRIQQVVRGDSAAYFCASSPSGQPNEKLFFGSGTQLSVL.

This clone has just a few counts. The chain is built from TRBV4-3 and TRBJ2-7; 7 bases fit TRBD2. This CDR3 contains 16 residues. Germline values: CDR1 LGHNA, CDR2 YSLEER. V lost 0 bases to trimming and J lost 0 bases; unmatched junction nucleotides: 5. CDR3 DNA: TGCGCCAGCAGCCAAGACTGGACTAGTGGCTCCTACGAGCAGTACTTC. This encodes CASSQDWTSGSYEQYF.

The V and J genes are TRBV28 and TRBJ1-5, with no clear D. This CDR3 is built from 18 residues. CDR1 is MDHEN and CDR2 is SYDVKM in the germline V gene. Trimming pared 6 bases from V and 0 bases from J, leaving 21 bases between. In DNA form, the CDR3 reads TGTGCCAGCAGCCTCAAAAACAAGGGAGGTGGTAGCAATCAGCCCCAGCATTTT. Translation gives CASSLKNKGGGSNQPQHF.

The CDR3 nucleotides read TGTGCCAGCAGTTTCCGGGACCTTGGATCGGACTATGGCTACACCTTC. This sequence encodes CASSFRDLGSDYGYTF. This rearrangement joins TRBV28 to TRBJ1-2; a weak D match, TRBD1 (5 bases). With 3 bases removed from V and 3 bases from J, the gap between germline ends came to 17 bases. CDR1 and CDR2 (germline): MDHEN, SYDVKM. The CDR3 consists of 16 residues.

Of note for this clone: One junction end disagrees with the germline gene, perhaps due to a read error. The rearrangement links TRBV16 to TRBJ2-1; 13 nucleotides line up with TRBD2. The CDR3 covers 13 residues. Germline values: CDR1 KGHSY, CDR2 FQNENV. The CDR3 protein is CASRGTSGVEAIF. The CDR3 bases are TGTGCCAGCAGAGGGACTAGCGGGGTGGAGGCGATCTTC.

The chain carries TRBV27 and TRBJ2-3; D might be TRBD2 (7 bases). Between the trimmed V and J ends, which lost 2 bases and 2 bases, there was a span of 14 bases. The CDR3 is made up of 16 amino acids. The V gene's germline CDR1 is MNHEY and CDR2 SMNVEV (reference sequence). This CDR3 is CASSLRGAPVTDTQYF. In DNA form, the CDR3 reads TGTGCCAGCAGTTTACGGGGGGCCCCCGTCACAGATACGCAGTATTTT.

This clone was counted a single time. V usage is TRBV11-2 and J usage is TRBJ1-1; unclear D gene. CDR3 length: 11 residues. The germline V gene has CDR1 SGHAT and CDR2 FQNNGV. Trimming stripped 5 bases from V and 7 bases from J, with 8 bases between. The CDR3 nucleotides are TGTGCCAGCAGCCTTGGGAGTGAAGCTTTCTTT. Translation gives CASSLGSEAFF.

This clone was detected only once. The chain joins TRBV11-3 to TRBJ2-7; perhaps D is TRBD1 or TRBD2 (6 bases each). V was pared by 4 bases and J by 6 bases, with 13 bases between. Germline V gene data show CDR1 as SGHNT and CDR2 as YENEEA. The CDR3 loop spans 13 amino acids. In nucleotides, the CDR3 is TGTGCCAGCAGCTGGGGGGCCAGTGGCGAGCAGTACTTC. Its protein is CASSWGASGEQYF. Combining the CDR3 with reference TRBV11-3 and TRBJ2-7 gives the whole variable domain EAGVVQSPRYKIIEKKQPVAFWCNPISGHNTLYWYLQNLGQGPELLIRYENEEAVDDSQLPKDRFSAERLKGVDSTLKIQPAELGDSAVYLCASSWGASGEQYFGPGTRLTVT.

V is TRBV19 and J is TRBJ1-2, with D unclear. CDR1 is LNHDA, CDR2 SQIVND, per germline (reference sequence). The CDR3 runs to 14 residues. Trimming took off 3 bases at V and 1 base at J, with 9 bases between the two ends. The CDR3 coding sequence is TGTGCCAGTAGTATCAGGCCTGATAACTATGGCTACACCTTC. Encoded protein: CASSIRPDNYGYTF.

V and J are TRBV7-2 and TRBJ2-5; D perhaps matches TRBD1 (6 bases). In germline, CDR1 is SGHTA, CDR2 FQGNSA. The CDR3 is 15 amino acids. Between the trimmed V and J ends, which lost 5 bases and 2 bases, there was a span of 15 bases. CDR3 sequence reads: CASSLQWGRQETQYF. CDR3 coding DNA: TGTGCCAGCAGCCTGCAGTGGGGGCGGCAAGAGACCCAGTACTTC.

The genes are TRBV5-1 and TRBJ2-7; 9 nucleotides match TRBD1. This CDR3 spans 14 amino acids. V lost 0 bases, J lost 5 bases, and 3 bases stayed unmatched. The germline CDR1 and CDR2 sequences are SGHRS and YFSETQ. CDR3 DNA: TGCGCCAGCAGCTTGGGGGGACAGGGCAACGAGCAGTACTTC. This sequence encodes CASSLGGQGNEQYF.

V usage is TRBV7-9 and J usage is TRBJ1-2; TRBD1 matches at 10 bases. The V gene's germline CDR1 is SEHNR and CDR2 FQNEAQ (reference sequence). After removal of 5 bases from V and 5 bases from J, the junction contained 11 bases not matched to a gene. The CDR3 consists of 16 residues. CDR3 sequence reads: CASSLRTGGVEYGYTF. In DNA, the CDR3 is TGTGCCAGCAGCCTGAGGACAGGGGGGGTGGAATATGGCTACACCTTC.